The 22 T cell receptor beta chains in this list originate from one sample, sequenced in a study of T cells in Graves' hyperthyroidism and ophthalmopathy. Amplified TCR beta CDR3 regions came from RNA transcripts. A set of HTBI primers served as the primers for a first-round RT-PCR of the TCR CDR3. TCRdb analysed the multiplex PCR reads with MiXCR anew, one entry per CDR3 protein. The sample has hundreds of thousands of distinct CDR3 sequences; around 21% are singletons. Sequencing was performed on blood. The source of these receptors is a man aged 25-45 years with Graves' ophthalmopathy.

This clonotype has more than one count but fewer than ten. This rearrangement joins TRBV5-1 to TRBJ2-1; 13 nucleotides match TRBD2. The CDR3 length is 17 residues. Germline lookup yields CDR1 SGHRS and CDR2 YFSETQ. With V trimmed by 3 bases and J by 7 bases, 10 bases remained unmatched. CDR3 in DNA: TGCGCCAGCAGCTCTATGGGGACTAGCGGGACTCAGAATGAGCAGTTCTTC. This translates into CASSSMGTSGTQNEQFF.

The V call is TRBV6-9, the J call TRBJ2-5, with a tentative D call TRBD1 (6 bases). Germline V gene sequence: CDR1 MNHGY, CDR2 SVAAGI. The V gene lost 4 bases and the J gene lost 5 bases, with 14 bases spanning the gap. The CDR3 has 14 amino acids. The CDR3 nucleotides are TGTGCCAGCAGTTGGTACAGGGATCCGGAGACCCAGTACTTC. Amino acids: CASSWYRDPETQYF.

The sample holds many counts of this clonotype. This rearrangement joins TRBV3-1 to TRBJ2-1; D call uncertain. Germline CDR1 and CDR2: LGHDT and YNNKEL (reference sequence). The CDR3 loop spans 13 amino acids. V lost 1 base to trimming and J lost 6 bases, with 7 bases between them. CDR3 DNA sequence: TGTGCCAGCAGCCAAGGTCCTAGCAATGAGCAGTTCTTC. Residues: CASSQGPSNEQFF.

The V and J genes are TRBV28 and TRBJ2-7; tentatively, D is TRBD2 (6 bases). Trimming shortened V by 6 bases and J by 1 base, and 10 bases separated the two germline ends. The CDR3 spans 13 residues. Germline-derived CDR1 and CDR2 are MDHEN and SYDVKM. CDR3 coding DNA: TGTGCCAGCAGGCTAGGGACTTCCTACGAGCAGTACTTC. It is translated as CASRLGTSYEQYF.

This clonotype has just a few counts. The chain has TRBV5-6 and TRBJ2-5, with 13 bases that match TRBD2. The trim removed 4 bases at V and 2 bases at J, leaving 5 bases unmatched. CDR3 length: 16 amino acids. Germline CDR1 is SGHDT and CDR2 is YYEEEE. The CDR3 region has the DNA TGTGCCAGCAGCAAACTAGCGGGAGGGGATCAAGAGACCCAGTACTTC. This gives the protein CASSKLAGGDQETQYF. The whole variable domain, remainder taken from reference TRBV5-6 and TRBJ2-5, is DAGVTQSPTHLIKTRGQQVTLRCSPKSGHDTVSWYQQALGQGPQFIFQYYEEEERQRGNFPDRFSGHQFPNYSSELNVNALLLGDSALYLCASSKLAGGDQETQYFGPGTRLLVL.

This clonotype was detected ten times or more. V and J are TRBV28 and TRBJ2-7; a weak D match, TRBD2 (5 bases). The V end lost 4 bases, the J end lost 7 bases, and 20 bases lay between the germline ends. CDR3 length: 15 residues. The germline CDR1 and CDR2 sequences are MDHEN and SYDVKM. CDR3 protein: CASSYPGTPSGEQYF. The CDR3 DNA is TGTGCCAGCAGTTATCCGGGCACACCTTCGGGAGAGCAGTACTTC.

This clonotype was detected ten times or more. The chain combines TRBV6-1 with TRBJ2-7; 7 bases line up with TRBD1. There are 14 residues in the CDR3. Trimming cost V 7 bases and J 5 bases; bases outside gene matches: 11. Germline CDR1 is MNHNS and CDR2 is SASEGT. The CDR3 region is CASTQTGTSHEQYF. The CDR3 bases are TGTGCCAGCACCCAGACAGGGACGTCCCACGAGCAGTACTTC.

The V gene is TRBV24-1, the J gene TRBJ2-1, with 7 positions matching TRBD1. This CDR3 region has 16 residues. The junction had 11 bases not matched to a gene; V was cut back by 3 bases and J by 7 bases. Germline V CDR1 and CDR2: KGHDR, SFDVKD. The CDR3 DNA follows: TGTGCCACCAGTGATCCGACAGGGTCCCTGGGTAATGAGCAGTTCTTC. The encoded protein is CATSDPTGSLGNEQFF.

This clonotype has at least ten counts. The chain has TRBV2 and TRBJ1-6, with D possibly matching TRBD1 (6 bases). The CDR3 sequence is 14 residues long. The V end was cut by 6 bases, the J end by 3 bases, with 9 bases between. CDR1 is SNHLY, CDR2 FYNNEI, per germline. CDR3 DNA: TGTGCCAGCAGCCCGGACAGCTATAATTCACCCCTCCACTTT. Encoded protein: CASSPDSYNSPLHF.

The chain links TRBV3-1 to TRBJ2-5; possibly TRBD2 for D (6 bases). The CDR3 has 17 residues. Germline CDR1 and CDR2: LGHDT and YNNKEL (reference sequence). The V end was cut by 2 bases, the J end by 5 bases, with 21 bases between. The CDR3 nucleotides read TGTGCCAGCAGCCAACTAGGCGGGGCGGGTAAGGAGGAGACCCAGTACTTC. It translates to CASSQLGGAGKEETQYF.

This clonotype has just a few counts. The chain links TRBV28 to TRBJ2-1; no clear D gene. The CDR3 contains 15 residues. Germline V CDR1 and CDR2: MDHEN, SYDVKM. Deletions cut 6 bases from V and 5 bases from J, with 17 bases between. The CDR3, as DNA: TGTGCCAGCAGCACCGGGCCATGGGCAGACAATGAGCAGTTCTTC. Amino acid sequence: CASSTGPWADNEQFF.

The chain links TRBV20-1 to TRBJ1-4; 9 nucleotides match TRBD1. From germline, CDR1 is DFQATT and CDR2 SNEGSKA (reference sequence). With V trimmed by 1 base and J by 8 bases, 8 bases remained unmatched. The CDR3 has 15 amino acids. The CDR3 region has the DNA TGCAGTGCTAGAGGGGTGGGGACAGGGTGGGAAAAACTGTTTTTT. Its translation is CSARGVGTGWEKLFF.

This clonotype was seen at least ten times. The gene calls are TRBV20-1 and TRBJ2-7, with TRBD2 matching 7 bases. Unmatched junction bases numbered 7, after V lost 6 bases and J lost 2 bases. The CDR3 loop spans 13 amino acids. Germline V gives CDR1 DFQATT, CDR2 SNEGSKA (reference sequence). The CDR3 loop is CSASGTTTYEQYF. CDR3 sequence (DNA): TGCAGTGCGAGCGGGACCACAACCTACGAGCAGTACTTC.

The chain carries TRBV11-2 and TRBJ2-1; 10 bases agree with TRBD1. Germline V CDR1 and CDR2: SGHAT, FQNNGV. CDR3 length: 16 residues. The trim removed 4 bases at V and 4 bases at J, leaving 7 bases unmatched. DNA of the CDR3: TGTGCCAGCAGCTCCCCCGGGACAGGGGCATACAATGAGCAGTTCTTC. It is translated as CASSSPGTGAYNEQFF.

This clonotype was seen ten or more times. V gene TRBV6-1 combines with J gene TRBJ2-3; D is perhaps TRBD1 (7 bases). The CDR3 is made up of 16 amino acids. CDR1 is MNHNS and CDR2 is SASEGT in the germline V gene. The V and J ends lost 5 bases and 3 bases respectively, with 18 bases between them. The CDR3 spells CASSSAGAGGTDTQYF. The DNA for the CDR3 is TGTGCCAGCAGTTCCGCCGGGGCAGGGGGGACAGATACGCAGTATTTT.

V and J are TRBV24-1 and TRBJ2-2; no definite D call. The CDR3 contains 19 residues. Germline V gives CDR1 KGHDR, CDR2 SFDVKD. Trimming cost V 4 bases and J 4 bases, with 24 bases left between them. The CDR3: CATSDSHRPNIKSTGELFF. The CDR3 region has the DNA TGTGCCACCAGTGACTCCCACCGCCCTAACATTAAGTCCACCGGGGAGCTGTTTTTT.

The chain is built from TRBV12-3 or TRBV12-4 and TRBJ1-5; 8 bases agree with TRBD1. The CDR3 runs to 16 residues. After removal of 5 bases from V and 0 bases from J, the junction contained 6 bases not matched to a gene. The CDR3, as DNA: TGTGCCAGCAGTCCGGACAGGGACCATAGCAATCAGCCCCAGCATTTT. This codes for CASSPDRDHSNQPQHF.

This clonotype has only a few counts. The chain employs TRBV3-1 and TRBJ2-1; 9 bases agree with TRBD2. Germline V gene lookup returns CDR1 LGHDT and CDR2 YNNKEL (reference sequence). The CDR3 loop spans 14 amino acids. V was pared by 5 bases and J by 5 bases, with 4 bases of the junction left unmatched. CDR3 sequence (DNA): TGTGCCAGCAGCTCCGGGACTAGCCACAATGAGCAGTTCTTC. Its translation is CASSSGTSHNEQFF.

The gene calls are TRBV5-6 and TRBJ2-1; 9 bases fit TRBD1. Germline V lookup: CDR1 SGHDT, CDR2 YYEEEE. J gave up 2 bases and V 3 bases, and 3 bases lay outside the gene matches. This CDR3 spans 15 amino acids. As DNA, the CDR3 is TGTGCCAGCAGCTGGGGGACAGGGCCCTACAATGAGCAGTTCTTC. Amino acid sequence: CASSWGTGPYNEQFF.

This clonotype has at least ten counts. The CDR3 is CASSGQGPRNEQFF. The CDR3 DNA sequence: TGTGCCAGCTCGGGACAGGGGCCTAGGAATGAGCAGTTCTTC. The chain has TRBV28 and TRBJ2-1, with TRBD1 matching 10 bases. V lost 8 bases, J lost 7 bases, and 8 bases stayed unmatched. Germline V gene data show CDR1 as MDHEN and CDR2 as SYDVKM. This CDR3 is 14 amino acids long.

The sample holds a few counts of this clonotype. CDR3 nucleotides: TGTGCCAGCAGTTACCTATCGACAGGTAGCTCCTACGAGCAGTACTTC. It is translated as CASSYLSTGSSYEQYF. This rearrangement joins TRBV6-5 to TRBJ2-7; TRBD1 might be the D (6 bases). Germline V gene sequence: CDR1 MNHEY, CDR2 SVGAGI. V lost 2 bases to trimming and J lost 0 bases, with 14 bases between them. CDR3 size: 16 residues.

The chain recombines TRBV7-2 with TRBJ2-1; 8 positions agree with TRBD2. Germline loops: CDR1 SGHTA, CDR2 FQGNSA. V shed 5 bases and J 6 bases; nucleotides not matched to a gene: 6. CDR3 length: 14 residues. DNA of the CDR3: TGTGCCAGCAGCCCGGGACTAGTCAGCAATGAGCAGTTCTTC. Protein: CASSPGLVSNEQFF.